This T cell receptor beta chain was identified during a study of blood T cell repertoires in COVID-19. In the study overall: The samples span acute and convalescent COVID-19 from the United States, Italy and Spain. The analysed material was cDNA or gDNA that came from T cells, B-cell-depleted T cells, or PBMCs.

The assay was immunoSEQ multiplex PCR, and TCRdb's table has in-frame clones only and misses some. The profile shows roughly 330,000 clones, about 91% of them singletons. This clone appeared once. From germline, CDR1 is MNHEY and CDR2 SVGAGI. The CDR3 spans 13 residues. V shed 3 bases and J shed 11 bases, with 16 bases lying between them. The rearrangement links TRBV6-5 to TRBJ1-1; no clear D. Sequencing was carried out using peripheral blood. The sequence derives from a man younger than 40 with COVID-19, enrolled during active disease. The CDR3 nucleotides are TGTGCCAGCAGTTATTGGCCAACAGAGCCGGCTTTCTTT. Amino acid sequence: CASSYWPTEPAFF.